The clone carrying this T cell receptor beta chain was picked up a small number of times. Antigen unknown. One entry per CDR3 protein, called by TCRdb with MiXCR from the reads. The sample consists of about half a million distinct CDR3 sequences, around a third of them appearing once. CDR3 size: 15 residues. Germline CDR1 MNHNS, CDR2 SASEGT. Trimming at V came to 2 bases and at J to 10 bases, leaving 8 bases not matched to a gene. This entry comes from a study of T cell repertoires in cytomegalovirus infection. The J gene is TRBJ2-1, the V gene TRBV6-1; 10 nucleotides match TRBD2. The TCR originated in a human donor in good health (CMV status not recorded). Some clones in this sample may be carry-over from other donors' samples. The source was cultured PBMCs, collected from culture after CMV antigen stimulation. The CDR3 nucleotides are TGTGCCAGCAGTGAAAGTGCTAGCGGGAGAACGGAGCAGTTCTTC. Translating it yields CASSESASGRTEQFF.